The 22 T cell receptor beta chains below were found in one sample sequenced in a study of Ad26.COV2.S vaccination and SARS-CoV-2 variants (dated by TCRdb to the early 2020s). To prepare the library, the immunoSEQ multiplex PCR assay was applied. In its TCRdb copy, this immuneACCESS table keeps in-frame sequences only and misses some clones. Where compared with another copy, unresolved V genes explain less than half of these, and the others have no known cause. The sample includes a few hundred thousand clones, with roughly 80% observed a single time. Of the sample, almost 7.5% is held by the ten largest clones. The treatment or condition label here, explained by the study, means: 15 to 20 received Ad26.COV2.S at low or high dose, single or two shots; about 5 received placebo; per-sample allocation not given. For vaccine and placebo recipients, the sequenced repertoires came from samples collected on day 63 after the first injection.

Here the sequenced sample was peripheral blood, taken in a trial of Ad26.COV2.S vaccine versus placebo. Source of these receptors: a person between 18 and 60 years old who received the Ad26.COV2.S COVID-19 vaccine or a placebo.

V and J are TRBV19 and TRBJ2-1; TRBD2 might be the D (6 bases). Germline assignment: CDR1 LNHDA and CDR2 SQIVND (reference sequence). The CDR3 spans 15 residues. V gave up 5 bases and J gave up 4 bases, with 15 bases separating them. The CDR3 sequence: CASSVADTPYNEQFF. CDR3 sequence (DNA): TGTGCCAGTAGTGTAGCGGACACCCCATACAATGAGCAGTTCTTC.

V is TRBV27 and J is TRBJ1-2; 7 nucleotides agree with TRBD1. The CDR3 totals 15 residues. Germline V gives CDR1 MNHEY, CDR2 SMNVEV (reference sequence). Trimming removed 4 bases from V and 1 base from J; junction bases left unmatched: 6. CDR3 region: CASSSPGQVNYGYTF. The DNA for the CDR3 is TGTGCCAGCAGTTCCCCCGGACAGGTTAACTATGGCTACACCTTC.

The genes are TRBV5-5 and TRBJ2-4; D gene ambiguous. This CDR3 region has 11 residues. Germline lookup yields CDR1 SGHKS and CDR2 YYEKEE (reference sequence). The V gene lost 5 bases and the J gene lost 3 bases, with 3 bases spanning the gap. CDR3 DNA sequence: TGTGCCAGCAGGGGCAAAAACATTCAGTACTTC. It codes for CASRGKNIQYF.

This chain links TRBV9 with TRBJ2-6, with no clear D. Trimming took 4 bases from V and 0 from J, leaving 8 bases between them. Germline CDR1 SGDLS, CDR2 YYNGEE. The CDR3 spans 15 residues. DNA of the CDR3: TGTGCCAGCAGCCCCGTGAGCTCTGGGGCCAACGTCCTGACTTTC. Translation: CASSPVSSGANVLTF. The variable domain in full, completed from reference TRBV9 and TRBJ2-6, reads DSGVTQTPKHLITATGQRVTLRCSPRSGDLSVYWYQQSLDQGLQFLIQYYNGEERAKGNILERFSAQQFPDLHSELNLSSLELGDSALYFCASSPVSSGANVLTFGAGSRLTVL.

This clone was observed a handful of times. The chain employs TRBV11-2 and TRBJ1-1; 8 positions match TRBD1. In germline, CDR1 is SGHAT, CDR2 FQNNGV. The CDR3 totals 13 residues. V was clipped by 5 bases and J by 14 bases; unmatched bases: 13. The DNA of the CDR3 is TGTGCCAGCAGCCCCTCACCGGGACAGGTGAGGTTCTTT. Encoded protein: CASSPSPGQVRFF.

The chain joins TRBV3-1 (or the pseudogene TRBV3-2) to TRBJ1-1, with unresolved D. The CDR3 has 16 amino acids. V lost 0 bases to trimming and J lost 0 bases, with 11 bases between them. Per germline, CDR1 LGHDT and CDR2 YNNKEL (reference sequence). The CDR3 spells CASSQDIPTMNTEAFF. In nucleotides, the CDR3 is TGTGCCAGCAGCCAAGATATCCCCACAATGAACACTGAAGCTTTCTTT.

This rearrangement joins TRBV6-5 to TRBJ1-1, with D unresolved. The CDR3 is 13 residues long. The germline V gene encodes CDR1 MNHEY and CDR2 SVGAGI. V was pared by 6 bases and J by 3 bases, with 11 bases between. The CDR3 DNA reads as TGTGCCAGCAGCCGCCAGCGTTACACTGAAGCTTTCTTT. Translated, it gives CASSRQRYTEAFF.

The CDR3 region is CAGARDRVHEQYF. The CDR3 nucleotides read TGTGCCGGTGCCCGGGACAGGGTCCACGAGCAGTACTTC. The chain carries TRBV5-4 and TRBJ2-7, with TRBD1 matching over 9 bases. The V and J ends lost 10 bases and 5 bases, in that order; junction bases with no gene match: 10. The CDR3 totals 13 residues. Germline CDR1 reads SGHNT; CDR2 reads YYREEE (reference sequence).

Comments on this clone: Other DNA sequences in the same sample also yield this CDR3. The rearrangement links TRBV4-3 to TRBJ1-4, with 7 bases lining up with TRBD1. J lost 3 bases, V lost 4 bases, and 5 bases had no gene match. This CDR3 spans 15 amino acids. CDR1 and CDR2 from the germline V gene are LGHNA and YSLEER. CDR3: CASSRLQGPNEKLFF. The CDR3 region has the DNA TGCGCCAGCAGCCGCCTACAGGGGCCTAATGAAAAACTGTTTTTT.

V and J are TRBV3-1 (or the pseudogene TRBV3-2) and TRBJ2-5; D possibly corresponds to TRBD1 (6 bases). This CDR3 is built from 14 residues. Trimming pared 2 bases from V and 5 bases from J, leaving 12 bases between. Germline V gives CDR1 LGHDT, CDR2 YNNKEL (reference sequence). Here the CDR3 DNA reads TGTGCCAGCAGCCAAAGACGAGGGGGTGAGACCCAGTACTTC. Translated, it gives CASSQRRGGETQYF.

This clone was counted between two and nine times. Other DNA sequences within the sample encode an identical CDR3. This chain connects TRBV5-1 to TRBJ2-7; maybe TRBD1 (6 bases). The CDR3 runs 14 residues. Germline V gene data show CDR1 as SGHRS and CDR2 as YFSETQ. The V end lost 1 base, the J end lost 3 bases, and 11 bases lay between the germline ends. The CDR3 region is CASSLTGPHYEQYF. CDR3 sequence (DNA): TGCGCCAGCAGCTTGACAGGGCCGCACTACGAGCAGTACTTC.

This chain joins TRBV7-6 and TRBJ2-2; 7 nucleotides match TRBD1. In germline, CDR1 is SGHVS, CDR2 FNYEAQ. The CDR3 extends over 17 amino acids. V lost 2 bases and J lost 1; bases outside the gene matches: 7. The CDR3 spells CASSLPRQGMNTGELFF. DNA for the CDR3: TGTGCCAGCAGCTTACCTAGACAGGGAATGAACACCGGGGAGCTGTTTTTT.

J is TRBJ1-3 and V is TRBV3-1 (or the pseudogene TRBV3-2); D gene uncertain. This CDR3 is 16 amino acids long. Germline lookup yields CDR1 LGHDT and CDR2 YNNKEL (reference sequence). V was pared by 4 bases and J by 0 bases, with 13 bases between. The CDR3 reads CASSPSTFHSGNTIYF. The CDR3 coding sequence is TGTGCCAGCAGCCCTTCAACGTTCCACTCTGGAAACACCATATATTTT.

The genes are TRBV5-4 and TRBJ1-1; 7 nucleotides line up with TRBD1. V shed 4 bases, J shed 9 bases, and the junction held 6 bases outside the gene matches. Germline V gene data show CDR1 as SGHNT and CDR2 as YYREEE (reference sequence). This CDR3 has 12 residues. The CDR3 is CASSPGQTQAFF. The CDR3 DNA reads TGTGCCAGCAGCCCGGGACAGACCCAAGCTTTCTTT.

The chain combines TRBV12-3 or TRBV12-4 with TRBJ2-3, with a tentative D call TRBD2 (6 bases). The CDR3 length is 13 residues. V lost 6 bases to trimming and J lost 8 bases, with 15 bases between them. CDR3 coding DNA: TGTGCCAGCAGGCCTATTAGCGGAGGTACGCAGTATTTT. This translates into CASRPISGGTQYF.

This clone showed up just a few times. The rearrangement uses TRBV7-9 and TRBJ1-1; D not certain. The V gene's germline CDR1 is SEHNR and CDR2 FQNEAQ (reference sequence). CDR3 length: 14 amino acids. V was trimmed by 5 bases and J by 4 bases, leaving 14 bases between them. The CDR3 here is CASSTLLDPTEAFF. CDR3 DNA: TGTGCCAGCAGCACACTACTAGACCCCACTGAAGCTTTCTTT. Full variable domain (rest looked up from reference TRBV7-9 and TRBJ1-1): DTGVSQNPRHKITKRGQNVTFRCDPISEHNRLYWYRQTLGQGPEFLTYFQNEAQLEKSRLLSDRFSAERPKGSFSTLEIQRTEQGDSAMYLCASSTLLDPTEAFFGQGTRLTVV.

V and J are TRBV5-6 and TRBJ2-7, with TRBD1 identical over 7 bases. Unmatched junction bases numbered 9, after V lost 3 bases and J lost 0 bases. This CDR3 has 16 residues. Looked up from germline, CDR1 is SGHDT and CDR2 is YYEEEE. In DNA, the CDR3 is TGTGCCAGCAGCTCACCTGGGACAGCGAGCTCCTACGAGCAGTACTTC. It translates to CASSSPGTASSYEQYF. Based on the CDR3 plus reference TRBV5-6 and TRBJ2-7, the full variable domain is DAGVTQSPTHLIKTRGQQVTLRCSPKSGHDTVSWYQQALGQGPQFIFQYYEEEERQRGNFPDRFSGHQFPNYSSELNVNALLLGDSALYLCASSSPGTASSYEQYFGPGTRLTVT.

This clone was seen only a few times. The chain carries TRBV7-2 and TRBJ1-2, with 7 bases identical to TRBD1. CDR3 length: 13 residues. V was pared by 5 bases and J by 5 bases, with 5 bases of the junction left unmatched. The germline CDR1 and CDR2 sequences are SGHTA and FQGNSA. The CDR3 DNA reads as TGTGCCAGCAGCCCTGACAGGGAATATGGCTACACCTTC. It codes for CASSPDREYGYTF.

CDR3 nucleotide sequence: TGCGCCAGCAGCCAAGATGTACTACCCGGAAACACCATATATTTT. It translates to CASSQDVLPGNTIYF. The rearrangement uses TRBV4-1 and TRBJ1-3; D remains unclear. The germline gives CDR1 MGHRA, CDR2 YSYEKL. The CDR3 covers 15 residues. V was pared by 0 bases and J by 4 bases, with 10 bases between.

The J gene is TRBJ1-6, the V gene TRBV10-2; maybe TRBD1 (5 bases). Germline V gene lookup returns CDR1 WSHSY and CDR2 SAAADI. Trimming took 10 bases from V and 13 from J, leaving 23 bases between them. The CDR3 loop spans 14 amino acids. CDR3 in amino acids: CATRGGQRTNPLHF. Written as DNA, the CDR3 is TGCGCCACCCGGGGGGGTCAAAGGACTAATCCCCTCCACTTT.

The chain carries TRBV4-3 and TRBJ2-4; 11 bases fit TRBD2. The CDR3 loop spans 15 amino acids. Trimming cost V 1 base and J 6 bases; bases outside gene matches: 2. Germline values: CDR1 LGHNA, CDR2 YSLEER. The CDR3 DNA is TGCGCCAGCAGCCAAGGCGGGACTAGCGGAAACATTCAGTACTTC. This encodes CASSQGGTSGNIQYF.

The chain couples TRBV7-9 to TRBJ1-4, with D possibly TRBD1 on 6 matching bases. This CDR3 spans 15 amino acids. The germline V gene has CDR1 SEHNR and CDR2 FQNEAQ (reference sequence). V dropped 2 bases and J dropped 3 bases, with 10 bases sitting between them. The CDR3, as DNA: TGTGCCAGCAGCTTACCACAGGGATCTAATGAAAAACTGTTTTTT. Residues: CASSLPQGSNEKLFF.